A single TCR beta chain is shown here with its context. Only in-frame clones appear in the TCRdb table, and some are missing; sequencing was by immunoSEQ multiplex PCR. The table lists 190,000 or so clones, around 88% of them singletons. The entry originates in a study of blood T cell repertoires in COVID-19. The V end lost 1 base, the J end lost 4 bases, and 11 bases lay between the germline ends. Germline CDR1 and CDR2: LGHNA and YNFKEQ. The CDR3 extends over 15 amino acids. The source is a young woman with acute or convalescent COVID-19. V usage is TRBV4-2 and J usage is TRBJ2-1; no clear D gene. Sequencing input: peripheral blood. The chain's CDR3 is CASSQASGVYNEQFF. In DNA, the CDR3 is TGTGCCAGCAGCCAAGCTTCTGGAGTATACAATGAGCAGTTCTTC.